A few counts support the clone carrying this TCR beta chain. The germline V and J ends were trimmed by 4 bases and 4 bases, with 17 bases remaining between them. Germline CDR1 LGHNA, CDR2 YSLEER. The CDR3 totals 15 residues. These data come from a study of early T cells in non-severe SARS-CoV-2 infection. Unique molecular identifiers (one per individual cDNA molecule) were attached. TCRdb re-called the 5' RACE reads with MiXCR, one entry per CDR3 protein. The table includes more than 70,000 distinct CDR3 sequences, around 15% detected once. Sequenced material: whole blood. The receptor was derived from an adult who was a healthcare worker with PCR-confirmed SARS-CoV-2 infection or an uninfected control (not recorded which). This sequence joins TRBV4-3 and TRBJ2-7; D tentatively fits TRBD1 or TRBD2 (5 bases each). The CDR3 region has the DNA TGCGCCAGCAGCCTCCGCACGGGGACGAATTACGAGCAGTACTTC. The encoded protein is CASSLRTGTNYEQYF.